Below are 14 T cell receptor beta chains sequenced from a single sample in a study of blood T cell repertoires in COVID-19. Sequencing used immunoSEQ multiplex PCR; TCRdb keeps in-frame clones, though not all of them. The sample records roughly 100,000 clones, 88% being singletons. Sequencing input: peripheral blood. The receptor source for this set is a human donor in a cohort sampled during active COVID-19.

This chain links TRBV24-1 with TRBJ2-7; D unclear. Germline lookup yields CDR1 KGHDR and CDR2 SFDVKD. Deletions cut 10 bases from V and 7 bases from J, with 16 bases between. The CDR3 sequence is 12 residues long. The CDR3 sequence is CATSGPLAEQYF. Written as DNA, the CDR3 is TGTGCCACTTCCGGTCCTCTTGCAGAGCAGTACTTC.

The chain recombines TRBV5-8 with TRBJ2-5; unclear D gene. There are 14 residues in the CDR3. Germline CDR1 and CDR2: SGHTS and YDEGEE. Trimming cost V 0 bases and J 3 bases, with 9 bases left between them. CDR3 region: CASSLGSAEETQYF. DNA of the CDR3: TGTGCCAGCAGCTTGGGGAGTGCCGAAGAGACCCAGTACTTC.

This clone has just one count. This CDR3 reads CASSWGDTEAFF. As DNA, the CDR3 is TGCGCCAGCAGTTGGGGGGACACTGAAGCTTTCTTT. V usage is TRBV10-2 and J usage is TRBJ1-1, with D tentatively TRBD1 (5 bases). Germline lookup yields CDR1 WSHSY and CDR2 SAAADI. Deletions cut 5 bases from V and 3 bases from J, with 7 bases between. The CDR3 contains 12 residues.

This chain joins TRBV5-1 and TRBJ2-7, with 8 bases fitting TRBD2. The length of the CDR3 is 16 residues. With 2 bases clipped from V and 6 bases from J, the junction kept 13 bases outside the gene matches. Looked up from germline, CDR1 is SGHRS and CDR2 is YFSETQ. The CDR3 sequence: CASSLGLAGGQGEQYF. The CDR3 DNA is TGCGCCAGCAGCTTAGGTCTAGCGGGCGGGCAAGGCGAGCAGTACTTC.

This chain joins TRBV5-1 and TRBJ1-2, with 10 bases that match TRBD1. The trim removed 0 bases at V and 4 bases at J, leaving 9 bases unmatched. The length of the CDR3 is 17 residues. Per germline, CDR1 SGHRS and CDR2 YFSETQ. CDR3 sequence reads: CASSLAGGTGDPYGYTF. DNA for the CDR3: TGCGCCAGCAGCTTGGCCGGTGGGACAGGGGACCCCTATGGCTACACCTTC.

This clone came up many times. This chain uses TRBV10-3 with TRBJ2-7; 13 nucleotides match TRBD2. The ends lost 2 bases at V and 5 bases at J; junction bases unmatched: 9. CDR1 and CDR2 (germline): ENHRY, SYGVKD. There are 17 residues in the CDR3. The CDR3 reads CAISEGGLAGRDDEQYF. DNA of the CDR3: TGTGCCATCAGTGAGGGGGGACTAGCGGGGCGTGACGACGAGCAGTACTTC.

The chain employs TRBV6-5 and TRBJ2-1, with TRBD1 as a possible D gene (5 bases). There are 16 residues in the CDR3. V lost 0 bases to trimming and J lost 4 bases, with 13 bases between them. Germline assignment: CDR1 MNHEY and CDR2 SVGAGI. The DNA for the CDR3 is TGTGCCAGCAGTTACTCGTTCCAGGGTGGATACAATGAGCAGTTCTTC. It specifies CASSYSFQGGYNEQFF.

This chain connects TRBV5-6 to TRBJ1-1; no definite D call. The germline CDR1 and CDR2 sequences are SGHDT and YYEEEE. Between the trimmed V and J ends, which lost 3 bases and 0 bases, there was a span of 9 bases. The CDR3 has 14 amino acids. The CDR3 DNA reads as TGTGCCAGCAGCTCCGAGAGGGTGAACACTGAAGCTTTCTTT. Amino acid sequence: CASSSERVNTEAFF.

V and J are TRBV5-1 and TRBJ1-3; 9 nucleotides agree with TRBD1. CDR1 and CDR2 from the germline V gene are SGHRS and YFSETQ. The junction had 5 bases not matched to a gene; V was cut back by 5 bases and J by 2 bases. The CDR3 consists of 15 residues. The CDR3 DNA is TGCGCCAGCAGTCCGGACAGGGGTACTGGAAACACCATATATTTT. Amino acid sequence: CASSPDRGTGNTIYF.

The genes are TRBV5-1 and TRBJ1-1; the match to TRBD1 covers 7 bases. The V gene end was trimmed by 1 base and the J gene end by 1 base; junction bases not matched to a gene: 4. CDR1 is SGHRS and CDR2 is YFSETQ in the germline V gene. This CDR3 comprises 15 residues. The CDR3 DNA follows: TGCGCCAGCAGCTTGACGACAGGGACGAACACTGAAGCTTTCTTT. Its translation is CASSLTTGTNTEAFF.

A single count supports this clone. The chain carries TRBV28 and TRBJ1-6; TRBD1 matches at 12 bases. This CDR3 region has 19 residues. Germline CDR1 reads MDHEN; CDR2 reads SYDVKM. The V segment lost 6 bases and the J segment 7 bases; nucleotides outside the gene matches: 16. CDR3 residues: CASRGTGTGGAYGNSPLHF. The CDR3 region has the DNA TGTGCCAGCAGAGGAACCGGGACAGGGGGCGCTTACGGGAATTCACCCCTCCACTTT.

This clone occurred a few times. The genes are TRBV30 and TRBJ1-2; no clear D. The V gene lost 3 bases and the J gene lost 6 bases, with 14 bases spanning the gap. Per the germline V gene, CDR1 is GTSNPN and CDR2 is SVGIG (reference sequence). This CDR3 spans 13 amino acids. The DNA for the CDR3 is TGTGCCTGGAGGAGTCTAGGGCGGGATGGCTACACCTTC. Translation gives CAWRSLGRDGYTF.

The chain carries TRBV6-5 and TRBJ1-5; D is ambiguous. Germline V gene lookup returns CDR1 MNHEY and CDR2 SVGAGI. V was pared by 0 bases and J by 9 bases, with 15 bases between. The CDR3 loop spans 15 amino acids. The CDR3 DNA follows: TGTGCCAGCAGTTACTCTGATGGCCCAAGTTCGCCCCAGCATTTT. Amino acid sequence: CASSYSDGPSSPQHF.

The chain combines TRBV20-1 with TRBJ2-7; the D gene is possibly TRBD1 (5 bases). The V and J ends lost 3 bases and 7 bases respectively, with 13 bases between them. Germline values: CDR1 DFQATT, CDR2 SNEGSKA (reference sequence). The CDR3 runs to 12 residues. The CDR3 bases are TGCAGTGCTAGTCGCAGGGTGAGAGAGCAGTACTTC. Translated: CSASRRVREQYF.